Listed below are T cell receptor beta chains from one sample, sequenced in a study of OX40 agonist ivuxolimab in advanced cancers. Assay used: immunoSEQ multiplex PCR; TCRdb lists only in-frame clones, some missing. Among tens of thousands of clones, roughly nine tenths were seen once, and the ten largest hold 5% to 6.5%. Sequencing was performed on CD4+ or CD8+ T cells sorted from blood, taken in a trial of the OX40 agonist ivuxolimab. All receptors derive from an adult with an advanced solid tumor such as melanoma, head and neck, liver or kidney cancer. Both conserved end residues are part of each CDR3. A D gene is named only where the DNA matches it firmly. Expanded clones get a size class; other rows say once, few or many, or leave the size out.

NA,TRBV10-3,TRBJ2-3,NA,15,CAILVRQPGADTQYF,TGTGCCATCCTCGTAAGACAGCCCGGGGCAGATACGCAGTATTTT
NA,TRBV6-4,TRBJ1-3,TRBD1,15,CASSASGGAGNTIYF,TGTGCCAGCAGTGCGTCAGGGGGCGCAGGAAACACCATATATTTT
NA,TRBV29-1,TRBJ2-7,NA,15,CSVEGLGQETYEQYF,TGCAGCGTTGAAGGTTTGGGGCAGGAAACCTACGAGCAGTACTTC
NA,TRBV7-9,TRBJ2-5,NA,14,CASSIDRPLETQYF,TGTGCCAGCAGCATTGACAGACCCCTAGAGACCCAGTACTTC
NA,TRBV6-6,TRBJ2-7,TRBD1,15,CASSTQHRGLYEQYF,TGTGCCAGCAGCACCCAACACAGGGGGCTGTACGAGCAGTACTTC
NA,TRBV28,TRBJ2-1,NA,15,CASSLVVTTKHEQFF,TGTGCCAGCAGTTTAGTCGTAACGACAAAACATGAGCAGTTCTTC
NA,TRBV7-3,TRBJ2-3,NA,14,CASSSQGVTDTQYF,TGTGCCAGCAGCTCTCAAGGGGTCACAGATACGCAGTATTTT
NA,TRBV15,TRBJ1-6,NA,16,CATSTGGRFYNSPLHF,TGTGCCACCAGCACCGGAGGCAGGTTCTACAATTCACCCCTCCACTTT
NA,TRBV7-9,TRBJ1-1,TRBD1,15,CASSLALGTGAEAFF,TGTGCCAGCAGCTTAGCCCTCGGGACAGGGGCTGAAGCTTTCTTT
NA,TRBV4-1,TRBJ1-2,NA,14,CASSQDEGGYGYTF,TGCGCCAGCAGCCAAGACGAGGGGGGCTATGGCTACACCTTC
NA,TRBV9,TRBJ2-7,NA,14,CASSVVPGGDEQYF,TGTGCCAGCAGCGTAGTCCCAGGGGGGGACGAGCAGTACTTC
NA,TRBV12-5,TRBJ1-3,NA,17,CATKMDLPLRTGNTIYF,TGTGCTACTAAGATGGATTTGCCTCTTAGGACTGGAAACACCATATATTTT
once,TRBV15,TRBJ2-2,TRBD1,17,CATSRGATGGVTGELFF,TGTGCCACCAGCAGAGGGGCAACAGGGGGCGTTACCGGGGAGCTGTTTTTT
NA,TRBV9,TRBJ1-2,NA,12,CASSVGVVGYTF,TGTGCCAGCAGCGTGGGGGTGGTGGGCTACACCTTC
few,TRBV4-2,TRBJ2-2,TRBD1,15,CASSTGALRTGELFF,TGTGCCAGCTCGACAGGGGCTCTTAGAACCGGGGAGCTGTTTTTT
once,TRBV5-1,TRBJ2-5,TRBD1,17,CASSLPIWDRDQETQYF,TGCGCCAGCAGCTTGCCTATTTGGGACAGAGACCAAGAGACCCAGTACTTC
NA,TRBV6-6,TRBJ2-3,NA,15,CASNPVNEGTDTQYF,TGTGCCAGTAACCCTGTGAACGAGGGAACAGATACGCAGTATTTT
NA,TRBV27,TRBJ1-3,NA,13,CASSLAVGNTIYF,TGTGCCAGCAGTTTGGCTGTGGGAAACACCATATATTTT
NA,TRBV2,TRBJ2-2,NA,13,CASRGLGSGELFF,TGTGCCAGCAGGGGCCTGGGGAGCGGGGAGCTGTTTTTT
NA,TRBV28,TRBJ1-4,NA,13,CASSLTVWEKLFF,TGTGCCAGCAGCTTGACAGTTTGGGAAAAACTGTTTTTT
NA,TRBV2,TRBJ2-2,TRBD2,17,CASSIPGLAMNTGELFF,TGTGCCAGCAGCATTCCGGGACTAGCGATGAACACCGGGGAGCTGTTTTTT
NA,TRBV9,TRBJ2-2,NA,13,CASTPLMGGELFF,TGTGCCAGCACCCCCCTGATGGGCGGGGAGCTGTTTTTT
NA,TRBV7-8,TRBJ2-1,TRBD2,14,CASSLVRLAGLQFF,TGTGCCAGCAGCTTAGTTCGGCTAGCGGGTTTGCAGTTCTTC
NA,TRBV19,TRBJ1-5,NA,13,CASSIDGGQPQHF,TGTGCCAGTAGTATAGACGGGGGTCAGCCCCAGCATTTT
NA,TRBV19,TRBJ1-1,NA,16,CASSIDRGSVNTEAFF,TGTGCCAGTAGTATAGATCGGGGTAGCGTGAACACTGAAGCTTTCTTT
NA,TRBV21-1,TRBJ2-5,NA,15,CASSPGTGGRETQYF,TGTGCCAGCAGTCCCGGGACAGGGGGTCGAGAGACCCAGTACTTC
NA,TRBV19,TRBJ1-1,NA,14,CASSIGGGGPEAFF,TGTGCCAGTAGTATCGGGGGAGGGGGTCCTGAAGCTTTCTTT
NA,TRBV27,TRBJ1-2,TRBD1,14,CASSFRGQAYGYTF,TGTGCCAGCAGTTTCAGGGGGCAGGCCTATGGCTACACCTTC